This T cell receptor beta chain was captured in a study of CD8 T cells in Susac syndrome. Trimming left V 5 bases short and J 1 base short, with 15 bases between. This CDR3 spans 16 amino acids. Germline CDR1 SNHLY, CDR2 FYNNEI. General observations from the study: The relatively small number of individuals in the TCR sequencing and HLA analysis was acknowledged by the study.

An amount of RNA that ranged from 0.5 to 1 ug was reverse transcribed with random hexamers. Amplification of TCR beta CDR3 by immunoSEQ multiplex PCR spanned 54 Vbeta and 13 Jbeta. MiXCR, run by TCRdb on the immunoSEQ multiplex PCR reads, gives a single entry per CDR3 protein. The sample carries some 170,000 distinct CDR3 sequences, approximately 94% recorded once. In the case of this clonotype: Its antigen remains unknown.

CD8+ and CD4+ T cells from blood underwent TCR beta sequencing, which was carried out in a high-throughput format. TEMRA cells were enriched by FACS, while CD8+ and CD4+ T cells were obtained through a negative isolation that was performed magnetically. The sample comprised CD4+ T cells from PBMCs. The rearrangement joins TRBV2 to TRBJ2-1; TRBD2 is a possible D gene (6 bases). This sequence was found in a human donor in good health. The DNA for the CDR3 is TGTGCCAGCAGTACCAAGGGAGGCAGTTCCTACAATGAGCAGTTCTTC. Translated: CASSTKGGSSYNEQFF.